The entry below gives a single T cell receptor (beta chain) sequence along with its context. V was pared by 1 base and J by 6 bases, with 16 bases of the junction left unmatched. The CDR3 has 19 residues. Germline V gene data show CDR1 as MDHEN and CDR2 as SYDVKM. It was across several immunoSEQ plates that each subset's genomic DNA was evenly split. Original analysis: There were no quality scores in the junction-only immunoSEQ sequences, so filtering differed. The method was immunoSEQ multiplex PCR; TCRdb's version includes in-frame clones alone and lacks a portion of them. D and trimming come from the DNA, and the V and J calls and clone size come from that table. This repertoire shows hundreds of thousands of clones, roughly four fifths found once; its top ten account for around 11%. This record comes from a study of shared clonotypes between healthy human individuals. For the study at large: Ranging from 18 to 49 in age, donors were a couple of women and a few men.

About 100 million PBMCs supplied genomic DNA for unsorted samples. The sequenced material came from PBMCs. This chain joins TRBV28 and TRBJ2-1, with TRBD2 matching 9 bases. The sequence derives from a woman aged 40 to 50 in good health. Some clones in this sample may be carry-over from other donors' samples. The CDR3 protein is CASSLFGSGGTREGNEQFF. The CDR3 DNA follows: TGTGCCAGCAGTTTATTTGGTAGCGGGGGAACCCGTGAGGGCAATGAGCAGTTCTTC.